The 10 T cell receptor beta chains below were found in one sample sequenced in a study of blood T cell repertoires in COVID-19. The data were produced by immunoSEQ multiplex PCR, yet TCRdb's version contains in-frame clones alone and is incomplete. The table records under 300,000 clones, approximately 83% of them present only once. Source material: PBMCs or T cells enriched from blood (not recorded which). The receptors shown here come from a woman aged 40 to 55 with acute COVID-19.

The chain's CDR3 is CASSADSVNEQFF. DNA for the CDR3: TGCGCCAGCAGCGCCGACTCAGTCAATGAGCAGTTCTTC. The genes are TRBV10-2 and TRBJ2-1; D is unresolved. V gave up 6 bases and J gave up 6 bases, with 12 bases separating them. Germline V CDR1 and CDR2: WSHSY, SAAADI. There are 13 residues in the CDR3.

The chain has TRBV19 and TRBJ2-1; 7 positions agree with TRBD1. The CDR3 contains 14 residues. V trimming: 8 bases; J trimming: 6 bases; junction bases outside the gene matches: 10. Germline V gene data show CDR1 as LNHDA and CDR2 as SQIVND (reference sequence). In nucleotides, the CDR3 is TGTGCCAGTCTAGACAGGGTAGAATCCAATGAGCAGTTCTTC. Residues: CASLDRVESNEQFF.

The rearrangement uses TRBV7-3 and TRBJ2-5, with 12 bases identical to TRBD1. Looked up from germline, CDR1 is SGHTA and CDR2 is FQGTGA. V shed 3 bases and J 4 bases; nucleotides not matched to a gene: 3. This CDR3 has 15 amino acids. DNA for the CDR3: TGTGCCAGCAGCTTGGGACAGGGGGCGAGAGAGACCCAGTACTTC. Residues: CASSLGQGARETQYF.

The CDR3: CASSPTNVDYEQYF. For the CDR3, the DNA is TGCGCCAGCAGCCCCACCAATGTAGACTACGAGCAGTACTTC. The chain recombines TRBV5-1 with TRBJ2-7, with D unclear. The CDR3 contains 14 residues. V was pared by 4 bases and J by 3 bases, with 14 bases between. Looked up from germline, CDR1 is SGHRS and CDR2 is YFSETQ.

This chain links TRBV4-1 with TRBJ2-2; the match to TRBD1 covers 8 bases. V lost 4 bases, J lost 6 bases, and 10 bases stayed unmatched. CDR3 length: 16 amino acids. Germline CDR1 reads MGHRA; CDR2 reads YSYEKL. CDR3 loop: CASSPHRQGRPGELFF. The CDR3 DNA sequence: TGCGCCAGCAGCCCTCACCGACAGGGGAGACCCGGGGAGCTGTTTTTT.

The rearrangement links TRBV4-1 to TRBJ1-5; TRBD1 agrees at 7 bases. Germline V gene data show CDR1 as MGHRA and CDR2 as YSYEKL. The CDR3 covers 15 residues. Losses at the gene ends were 4 bases for V and 6 bases for J; bases not matched to a gene: 9. CDR3 residues: CASSPNRQGGQPQHF. DNA of the CDR3: TGCGCCAGCAGCCCGAACCGACAGGGTGGTCAGCCCCAGCATTTT.

This chain joins TRBV19 and TRBJ2-3, with TRBD2 matching over 13 bases. The germline V gene encodes CDR1 LNHDA and CDR2 SQIVND (reference sequence). V dropped 5 bases and J dropped 2; count of bases not matched to a gene: 4. This CDR3 has 16 amino acids. CDR3 nucleotides: TGTGCCAGTAGTCCAGGACTAGCGGGAGTCACAGATACGCAGTATTTT. Translated, it gives CASSPGLAGVTDTQYF.

The gene calls are TRBV10-2 and TRBJ1-1, with 10 positions matching TRBD1. CDR1 is WSHSY and CDR2 is SAAADI in the germline V gene. The CDR3 sequence is 15 residues long. V trimming: 8 bases; J trimming: 8 bases; junction bases outside the gene matches: 14. CDR3 nucleotides: TGCGCCAGCCACGTACAGCATAGGGACAGGGGCGAAGCTTTCTTT. Amino acid sequence: CASHVQHRDRGEAFF.

V usage is TRBV5-1 and J usage is TRBJ2-1; TRBD2 aligns across 11 bases. This CDR3 is 16 amino acids long. Trimming removed 3 bases from V and 3 bases from J; junction bases left unmatched: 5. The germline V gene has CDR1 SGHRS and CDR2 YFSETQ. This chain's CDR3 is CASSWTGTSGYNEQFF. In nucleotides, the CDR3 is TGCGCCAGCAGCTGGACCGGGACTAGCGGCTACAATGAGCAGTTCTTC.

The chain is built from TRBV2 and TRBJ2-7, with unresolved D. The CDR3 has 14 amino acids. The germline CDR1 and CDR2 sequences are SNHLY and FYNNEI. V lost 1 base to trimming and J lost 4 bases, with 11 bases between them. The CDR3, as DNA: TGTGCCAGCAGTGAAGGAGTCTTTGCGTACGAGCAGTACTTC. Protein: CASSEGVFAYEQYF.